The subject of this entry is one T cell receptor beta chain. These data originate in a study of beta chain features in type 1 diabetes. CD4+ naive, central memory, regulatory and stem cell-like memory subsets were isolated by sorting on CD45RO/CCR7/CD25/CD127/CD95/CD27. CDR3 length equals 14 residues. The V and J ends lost 4 bases and 1 base respectively, with 11 bases between them. Germline CDR1 reads SGHRS; CDR2 reads YFSETQ. The isolated RNA, all of it, was reverse transcribed, so expressed TCRB transcripts were what got sequenced. Using immunoSEQ multiplex PCR, the repertoire was profiled, and TCRdb retains in-frame clones only, with some absent. The sample holds hundreds of thousands of clones, 30% seen once.

The sequenced sample was naive CD4+ T cells from blood. The sequence was collected from a man younger than 30 in good health. The chain couples TRBV5-1 to TRBJ2-5; D perhaps matches TRBD2 (5 bases). The DNA for the CDR3 is TGCGCCAGCAGCGGGAGTAATATCCAAGAGACCCAGTACTTC. Its translation is CASSGSNIQETQYF.